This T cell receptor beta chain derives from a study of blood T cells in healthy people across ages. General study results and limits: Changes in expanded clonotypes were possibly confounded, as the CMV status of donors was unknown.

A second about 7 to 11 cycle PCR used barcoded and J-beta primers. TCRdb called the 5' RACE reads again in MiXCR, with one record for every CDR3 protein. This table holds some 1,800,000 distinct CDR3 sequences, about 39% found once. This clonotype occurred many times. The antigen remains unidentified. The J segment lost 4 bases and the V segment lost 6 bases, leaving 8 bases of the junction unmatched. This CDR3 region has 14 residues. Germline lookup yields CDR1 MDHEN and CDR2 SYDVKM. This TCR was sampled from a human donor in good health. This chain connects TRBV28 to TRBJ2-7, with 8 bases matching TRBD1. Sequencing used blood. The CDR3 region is CASSLAGGGYEQYF. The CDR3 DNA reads TGTGCCAGCAGCTTAGCAGGGGGCGGGTACGAGCAGTACTTC.